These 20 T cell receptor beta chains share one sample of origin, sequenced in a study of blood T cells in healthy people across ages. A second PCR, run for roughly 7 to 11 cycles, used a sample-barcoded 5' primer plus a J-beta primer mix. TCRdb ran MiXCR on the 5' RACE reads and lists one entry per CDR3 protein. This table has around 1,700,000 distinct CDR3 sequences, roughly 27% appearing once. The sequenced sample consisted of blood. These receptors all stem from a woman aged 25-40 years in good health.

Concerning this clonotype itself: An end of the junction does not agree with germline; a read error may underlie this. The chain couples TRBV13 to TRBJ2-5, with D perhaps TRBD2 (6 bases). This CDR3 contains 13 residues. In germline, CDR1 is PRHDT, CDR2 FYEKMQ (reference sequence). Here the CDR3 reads CTSSQGLRETQYF. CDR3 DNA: TGTACCAGCAGCCAGGGACTTCGAGAGACCCAGTACTTC.

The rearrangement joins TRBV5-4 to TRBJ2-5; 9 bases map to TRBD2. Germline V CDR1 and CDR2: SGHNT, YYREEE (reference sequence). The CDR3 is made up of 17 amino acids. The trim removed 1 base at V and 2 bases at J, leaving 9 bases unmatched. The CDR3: CASSLKFRAGGQETQYF. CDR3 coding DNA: TGTGCCAGCAGCTTGAAATTCCGAGCGGGGGGACAAGAGACCCAGTACTTC.

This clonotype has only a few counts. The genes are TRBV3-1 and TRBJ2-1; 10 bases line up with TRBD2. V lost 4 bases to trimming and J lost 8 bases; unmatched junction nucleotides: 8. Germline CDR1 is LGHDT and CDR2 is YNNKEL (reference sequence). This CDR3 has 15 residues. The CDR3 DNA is TGTGCCAGCAGCCCCCTGAGCGGGGGGGTCGATGAGCAGTTCTTC. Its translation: CASSPLSGGVDEQFF.

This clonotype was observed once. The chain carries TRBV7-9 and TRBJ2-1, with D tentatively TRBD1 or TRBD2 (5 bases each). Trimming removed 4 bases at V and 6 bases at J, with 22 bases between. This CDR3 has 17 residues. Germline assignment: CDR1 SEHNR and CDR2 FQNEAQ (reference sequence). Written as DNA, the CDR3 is TGTGCCAGCAGCTCCCGAAGTGGTGGGGGTCGGGGCAATGAGCAGTTCTTC. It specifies CASSSRSGGGRGNEQFF.

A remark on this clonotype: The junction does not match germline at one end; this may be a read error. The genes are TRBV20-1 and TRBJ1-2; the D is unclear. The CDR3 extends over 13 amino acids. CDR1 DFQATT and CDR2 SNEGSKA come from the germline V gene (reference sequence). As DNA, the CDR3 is TGCAGTGCTAAGACGGAAGGCGACTATGGCTGCACCTTC. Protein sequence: CSAKTEGDYGCTF.

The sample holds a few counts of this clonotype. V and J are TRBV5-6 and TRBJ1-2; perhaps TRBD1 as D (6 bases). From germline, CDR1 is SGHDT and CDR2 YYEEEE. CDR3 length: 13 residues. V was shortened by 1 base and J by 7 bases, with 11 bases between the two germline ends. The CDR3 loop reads CASSLLGGSGYTF. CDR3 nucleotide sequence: TGTGCCAGCAGCTTGCTTGGGGGCTCTGGCTACACCTTC.

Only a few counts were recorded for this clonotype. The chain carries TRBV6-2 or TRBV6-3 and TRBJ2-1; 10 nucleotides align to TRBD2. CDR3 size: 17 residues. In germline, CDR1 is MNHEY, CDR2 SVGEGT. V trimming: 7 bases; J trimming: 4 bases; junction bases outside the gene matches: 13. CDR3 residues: CASTSPPGLANYNEQFF. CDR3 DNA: TGTGCCAGCACATCTCCTCCGGGACTAGCGAATTACAATGAGCAGTTCTTC.

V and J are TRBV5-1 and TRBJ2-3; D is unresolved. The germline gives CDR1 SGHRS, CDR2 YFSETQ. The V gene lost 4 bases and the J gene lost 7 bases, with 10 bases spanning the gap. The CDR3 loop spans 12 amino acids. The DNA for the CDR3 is TGCGCCAGCAGCGACCAGAGGTATACGCAGTATTTT. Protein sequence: CASSDQRYTQYF.

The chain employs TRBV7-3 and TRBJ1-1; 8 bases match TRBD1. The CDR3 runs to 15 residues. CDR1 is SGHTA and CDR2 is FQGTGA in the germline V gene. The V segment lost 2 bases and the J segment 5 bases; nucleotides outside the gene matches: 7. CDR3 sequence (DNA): TGTGCCAGCAGCTTACTCGGACAGGGCCAGACTGAAGCTTTCTTT. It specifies CASSLLGQGQTEAFF.

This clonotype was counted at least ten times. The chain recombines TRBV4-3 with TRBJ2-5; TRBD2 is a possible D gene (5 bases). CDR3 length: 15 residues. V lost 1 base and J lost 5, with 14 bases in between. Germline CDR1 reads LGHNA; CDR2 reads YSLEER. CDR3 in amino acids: CASSQVADSGETQYF. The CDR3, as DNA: TGCGCCAGCAGCCAAGTCGCGGATTCGGGGGAGACCCAGTACTTC.

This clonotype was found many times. In nucleotides, the CDR3 is TGTGCCAGCAGGGGGACTAGCGGGATCCACGAGCAGTACTTC. This sequence encodes CASRGTSGIHEQYF. This rearrangement joins TRBV7-9 to TRBJ2-7; the match to TRBD2 covers 13 bases. V lost 6 bases to trimming and J lost 5 bases; unmatched junction nucleotides: 4. Germline CDR1 is SEHNR and CDR2 is FQNEAQ (reference sequence). There are 14 residues in the CDR3.

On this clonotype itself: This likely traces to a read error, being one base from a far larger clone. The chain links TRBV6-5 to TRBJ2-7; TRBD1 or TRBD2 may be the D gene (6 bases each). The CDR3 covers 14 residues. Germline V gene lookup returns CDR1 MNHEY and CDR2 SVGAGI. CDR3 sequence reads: CTSSYGGRAYEQYF. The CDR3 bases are TGTACCAGCAGTTACGGGGGCAGAGCCTACGAGCAGTACTTC.

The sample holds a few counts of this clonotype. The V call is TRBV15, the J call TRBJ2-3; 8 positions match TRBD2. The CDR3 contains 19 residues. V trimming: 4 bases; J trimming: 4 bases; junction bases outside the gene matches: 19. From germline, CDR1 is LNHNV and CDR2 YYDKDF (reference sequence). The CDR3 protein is CATSKPGTSQSSVADTQYF. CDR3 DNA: TGTGCCACCAGCAAGCCTGGGACTAGTCAAAGTAGTGTCGCAGATACGCAGTATTTT.

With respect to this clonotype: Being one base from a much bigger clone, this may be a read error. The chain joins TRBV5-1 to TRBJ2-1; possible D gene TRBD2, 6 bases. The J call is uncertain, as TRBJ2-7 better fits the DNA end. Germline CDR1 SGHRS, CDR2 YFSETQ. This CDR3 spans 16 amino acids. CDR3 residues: CSSSLEGHLESYEQYF. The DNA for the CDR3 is TGCTCCAGCAGCTTGGAGGGGCACCTAGAATCCTACGAGCAGTACTTC.

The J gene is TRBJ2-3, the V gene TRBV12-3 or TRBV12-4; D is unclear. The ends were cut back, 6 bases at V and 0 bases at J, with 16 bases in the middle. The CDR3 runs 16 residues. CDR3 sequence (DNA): TGTGCCAGCAGCTCCCACGAGATCCCTAGCACAGATACGCAGTATTTT. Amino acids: CASSSHEIPSTDTQYF.

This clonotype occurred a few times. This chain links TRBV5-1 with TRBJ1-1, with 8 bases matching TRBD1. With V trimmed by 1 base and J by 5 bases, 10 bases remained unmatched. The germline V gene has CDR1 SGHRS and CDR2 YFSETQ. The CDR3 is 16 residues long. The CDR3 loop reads CASSLRWGQERTEAFF. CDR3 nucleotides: TGCGCCAGCAGCTTGCGATGGGGACAGGAGAGGACTGAAGCTTTCTTT. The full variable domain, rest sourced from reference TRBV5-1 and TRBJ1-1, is KAGVTQTPRYLIKTRGQQVTLSCSPISGHRSVSWYQQTPGQGLQFLFEYFSETQRNKGNFPGRFSGRQFSNSRSEMNVSTLELGDSALYLCASSLRWGQERTEAFFGQGTRLTVV.

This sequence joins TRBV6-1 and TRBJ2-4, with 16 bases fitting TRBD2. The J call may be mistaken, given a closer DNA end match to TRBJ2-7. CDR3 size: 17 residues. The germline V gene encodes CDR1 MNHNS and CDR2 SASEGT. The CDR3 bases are TGTGCCAGCAGTCGTCCGGGACTAGCGGGGGGGCCAGGCGAGCAGTACTTC. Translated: CASSRPGLAGGPGEQYF.

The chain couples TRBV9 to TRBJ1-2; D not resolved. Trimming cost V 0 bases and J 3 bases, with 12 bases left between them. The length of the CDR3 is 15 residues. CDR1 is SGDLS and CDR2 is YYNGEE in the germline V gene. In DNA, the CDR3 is TGTGCCAGCAGCGTAGATTACTTTAAGGACTATGGCTACACCTTC. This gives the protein CASSVDYFKDYGYTF.

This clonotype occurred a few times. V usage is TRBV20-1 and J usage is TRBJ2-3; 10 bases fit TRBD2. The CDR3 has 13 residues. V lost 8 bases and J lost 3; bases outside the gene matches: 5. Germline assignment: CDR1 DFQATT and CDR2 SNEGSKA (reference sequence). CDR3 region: CSTLAGGTDTQYF. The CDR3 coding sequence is TGCAGTACCTTAGCGGGAGGTACAGATACGCAGTATTTT.

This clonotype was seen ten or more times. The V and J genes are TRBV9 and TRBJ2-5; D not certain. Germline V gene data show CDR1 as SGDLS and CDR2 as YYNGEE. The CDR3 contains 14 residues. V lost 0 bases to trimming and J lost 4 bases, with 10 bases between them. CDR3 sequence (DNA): TGTGCCAGCAGCGTAGCCCAGCGCCCAGAGACCCAGTACTTC. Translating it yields CASSVAQRPETQYF.